A selection of T cell receptor beta chains follows, all from one sample in a study of T cell repertoires in cytomegalovirus infection. TCRdb redid the calling of the reads with MiXCR, one entry per CDR3 protein. The sample shows 600,000 to 800,000 distinct CDR3 sequences, 20% to 25% of them seen only once. Material: CD8+ T cells from PBMCs. The source is a human donor in good health (CMV status not recorded). Some clones in this sample may be carry-over from other donors' samples. Each CDR3 is given with its conserved first and last residue. The D gene is left open where the match is weak. A clone size is listed for some rows: how often the clone was seen (once, few, many), or a class if it is expanded.

v_gene	d_gene	j_gene	abundance	len	CDR3nt	CDR3aa
TRBV7-3	NA	TRBJ2-1	NA	15	TGTGCCAGCAGCTCCCATTGGGGACTCCGGAATGAGCAGTTCTTC	CASSSHWGLRNEQFF
TRBV13	TRBD1	TRBJ1-6	few	18	TGTGCCAGCAGCCCCTCCGGGACAGGTGGACCCTATAATTCACCCCTCCACTTT	CASSPSGTGGPYNSPLHF
TRBV7-8	NA	TRBJ1-4	many	13	TGTGCCAGCTCCGCTGCAACTAATGAAAAACTGTTTTTT	CASSAATNEKLFF
TRBV7-4	NA	TRBJ2-7	NA	14	TGTGCCAGCAGCTTAGGTGGAGGGTTCTACGAGCAGTACTTC	CASSLGGGFYEQYF
TRBV19	TRBD2	TRBJ2-1	once	17	TGTGCCAGTGGTATCTGGCTAGCGGGGGCTATCCCCAATGAGCAGTTCTTC	CASGIWLAGAIPNEQFF
TRBV9	NA	TRBJ2-1	many	15	TGTGCCAGCAGCGTAGCTAGTGGACTTTACAATGAGCAGTTCTTC	CASSVASGLYNEQFF
TRBV14	TRBD2	TRBJ2-1	few	17	TGTGCCAGCAGCCATCGGGAGGCTATCCTTTCCTACAATGAGCAGTTCTTC	CASSHREAILSYNEQFF
TRBV7-9	NA	TRBJ1-1	many	15	TGTGCCAGCAGCCTTCGGGCCCTTGGGAACACTGAAGCTTTCTTT	CASSLRALGNTEAFF
TRBV27	NA	TRBJ1-5	NA	13	TGTGCCAGCAGTTGGGCTAGCAATCAGCCCCAGCATTTT	CASSWASNQPQHF
TRBV4-3	NA	TRBJ1-1	many	16	TGCGCCAGCAGCCAAGATTCGGCAGGGAGCCAGGATGAAGCTTTCTTT	CASSQDSAGSQDEAFF
TRBV7-4	TRBD2	TRBJ2-1	NA	17	TGTGCCAGCAGCACCCAGACTAGCGGGTTACGATTCAATGAGCAGTTCTTC	CASSTQTSGLRFNEQFF
TRBV2	TRBD1	TRBJ2-1	few	16	TGTGCCAGCAGTGTTGGGCGACAGGGGGTCTACAATGAGCAGTTCTTC	CASSVGRQGVYNEQFF
TRBV20-1	TRBD1	TRBJ2-1	NA	15	TGCAGTGCTAGAGAGGGACAGGGGCCGTACAATGAGCAGTTCTTC	CSAREGQGPYNEQFF
TRBV6-6	NA	TRBJ1-4	few	15	TGTGCCAGCAGTTACAATACAGGCGTCAATGAAAAACTGTTTTTT	CASSYNTGVNEKLFF
TRBV20-1	NA	TRBJ2-2	NA	12	TGCAGTGCTAGGCGGGCCACCGGGGAGCTGTTTTTT	CSARRATGELFF
TRBV7-9	NA	TRBJ2-7	NA	16	TGTGCCAGCAGCTCCCAGGGGGGCAGGGAAAGGAACGAGCAGTACTTC	CASSSQGGRERNEQYF
TRBV7-9	NA	TRBJ2-7	NA	14	TGTGCCAGCAGCGGTAGGGACGGAACCTACGAGCAGTACTTC	CASSGRDGTYEQYF
TRBV7-2	NA	TRBJ2-7	NA	13	TGTGCCAGCAGCTCGGTTCCGGGGGACGAGCAGTACTTC	CASSSVPGDEQYF
TRBV20-1	TRBD2	TRBJ2-1	few	14	TGCAGTGCTAGCGGACTAGTGAGGGCCAATGAGCAGTTCTTC	CSASGLVRANEQFF
TRBV4-1	TRBD1	TRBJ1-1	few	18	TGCGCCAGCAGCCAATTTCTCGGGACAGGGGGCGAGAGCACTGAAGCTTTCTTT	CASSQFLGTGGESTEAFF
TRBV7-9	NA	TRBJ2-7	NA	14	TGTGCCAGCAGCTTCCGGGACAAACATGGGGGGCAGTACTTC	CASSFRDKHGGQYF
TRBV6-2/TRBV6-3	NA	TRBJ2-2	NA	16	TGTGCCAGCAGTTACTTTTTTTCAGGAGACACCGGGGAGCTGTTTTTT	CASSYFFSGDTGELFF
TRBV28	TRBD2	TRBJ2-5	NA	15	TGTGCCAGCAGTGGGTCTGCGGGGGGAGGGGAGACCCAGTACTTC	CASSGSAGGGETQYF
TRBV7-6	TRBD1	TRBJ2-1	many	14	TGTGCCAGCAGCCCTCTGGACAGGTTCAATGAGCAGTTCTTC	CASSPLDRFNEQFF
TRBV28	NA	TRBJ2-5	few	15	TGTGCCAGCCAGACGCCAACCAACAGGGAAGAGACCCAGTACTTC	CASQTPTNREETQYF
TRBV12-5	TRBD1	TRBJ1-1	NA	15	TGTGCTAGTGGTACCGCCGGGACAGGGCTCACTGAAGCTTTCTTT	CASGTAGTGLTEAFF
TRBV6-1	NA	TRBJ2-7	NA	14	TGTGCCAGCAGTGTGGTCAGCTCCTCCTACGAGCAGTACTTC	CASSVVSSSYEQYF
TRBV9	TRBD1	TRBJ1-1	few	15	TGTGCCAGCAGCGTAGATTCAGGGGGGAACACTGAAGCTTTCTTT	CASSVDSGGNTEAFF
TRBV20-1	NA	TRBJ1-2	few	15	TGCAGTGCCGACCAAGAGGACTGGGCCGCCTATGGCTACACCTTC	CSADQEDWAAYGYTF
TRBV10-3	TRBD1	TRBJ2-5	NA	14	TGTGCCATCAGTGAAACAGGGGGGCCGGAGACCCAGTACTTC	CAISETGGPETQYF
TRBV2	NA	TRBJ2-5	few	10	TGTGCCAGCAGAAAGGGGTCCCAGTACTTC	CASRKGSQYF
TRBV7-6	TRBD1	TRBJ2-7	many	14	TGTGCCAGCAGTCGGGGACAGGGAACCTACGAGCAGTACTTC	CASSRGQGTYEQYF
TRBV4-2	NA	TRBJ1-1	NA	16	TGTGCCAGCAGCCAAGAGTTTGTTACAGGGAACACTGAAGCTTTCTTT	CASSQEFVTGNTEAFF
TRBV6-2/TRBV6-3	TRBD1	TRBJ2-1	NA	15	TGTGCCAGCAGTTACGGGACAGTTTTTAACAATGAGCAGTTCTTC	CASSYGTVFNNEQFF
TRBV12-3/TRBV12-4	TRBD1	TRBJ2-1	NA	15	TGTGCCAGCAGTACCCGTGAATCGACAGGGAATGAGCAGTTCTTC	CASSTRESTGNEQFF
TRBV4-1	TRBD1	TRBJ2-1	many	12	TGTGCCAGCAGCCAGGGGGACAATGAGCAGTTCTTC	CASSQGDNEQFF
TRBV6-4	NA	TRBJ2-3	many	16	TGTGCCAGCAGTGACGTCGTGGCGATGAGCACAGATACGCAGTATTTT	CASSDVVAMSTDTQYF
TRBV7-2	TRBD1	TRBJ2-2	many	16	TGTGCCAGCAGCAGATGGGGACAGGGAGGGACCGGGGAGCTGTTTTTT	CASSRWGQGGTGELFF
TRBV6-6	TRBD1	TRBJ2-1	few	13	TGTGCCAGCAGTTACACAGGGGGCAGGGAGCAGTTCTTC	CASSYTGGREQFF
TRBV12-3/TRBV12-4	NA	TRBJ2-3	many	17	TGTGCCAGCAGTTTAAGGCTCGGACAGCGGTACACAGATACGCAGTATTTT	CASSLRLGQRYTDTQYF
TRBV7-3	NA	TRBJ2-2	many	14	TGTGCCAGCAGCCCCCCAGGGAACACCGGGGAGCTGTTTTTT	CASSPPGNTGELFF
TRBV27	TRBD1	TRBJ2-7	few	14	TGTGCCAGCAGCCCTTCCGGGACAGGGGGCGAGCAGTACTTC	CASSPSGTGGEQYF